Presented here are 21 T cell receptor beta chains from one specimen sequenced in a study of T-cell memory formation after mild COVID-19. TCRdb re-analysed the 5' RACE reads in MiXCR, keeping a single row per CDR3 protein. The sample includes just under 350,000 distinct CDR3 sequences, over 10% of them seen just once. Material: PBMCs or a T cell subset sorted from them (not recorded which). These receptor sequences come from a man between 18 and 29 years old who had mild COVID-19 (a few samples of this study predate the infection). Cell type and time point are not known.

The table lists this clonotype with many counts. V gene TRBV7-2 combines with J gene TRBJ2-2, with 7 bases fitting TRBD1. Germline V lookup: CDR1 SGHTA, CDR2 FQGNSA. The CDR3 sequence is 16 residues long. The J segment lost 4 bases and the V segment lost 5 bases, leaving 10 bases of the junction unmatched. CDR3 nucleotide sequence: TGTGCCAGCAGCAATAGGGACAGCCTAAGCACCGGGGAGCTGTTTTTT. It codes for CASSNRDSLSTGELFF.

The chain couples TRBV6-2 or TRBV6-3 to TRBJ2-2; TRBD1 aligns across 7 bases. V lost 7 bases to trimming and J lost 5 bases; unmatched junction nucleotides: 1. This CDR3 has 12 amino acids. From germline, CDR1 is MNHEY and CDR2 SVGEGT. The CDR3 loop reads CASKTGTGELFF. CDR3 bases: TGTGCCAGCAAGACAGGGACCGGGGAGCTGTTTTTT.

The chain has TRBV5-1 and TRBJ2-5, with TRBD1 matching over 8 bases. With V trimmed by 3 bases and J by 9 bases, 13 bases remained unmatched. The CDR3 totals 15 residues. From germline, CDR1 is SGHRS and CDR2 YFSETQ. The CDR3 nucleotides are TGCGCCAGCAGCTCGGGACAGGCCGAAGGACAGCCCCAGTACTTC. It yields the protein CASSSGQAEGQPQYF.

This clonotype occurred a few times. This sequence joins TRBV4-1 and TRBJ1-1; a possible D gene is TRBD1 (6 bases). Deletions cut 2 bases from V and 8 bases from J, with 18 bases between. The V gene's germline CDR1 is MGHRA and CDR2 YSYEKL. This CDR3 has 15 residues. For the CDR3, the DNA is TGCGCCAGCAGCCAAAGAGGGGGACCACAGGGAGAAGCTTTCTTT. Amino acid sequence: CASSQRGGPQGEAFF.

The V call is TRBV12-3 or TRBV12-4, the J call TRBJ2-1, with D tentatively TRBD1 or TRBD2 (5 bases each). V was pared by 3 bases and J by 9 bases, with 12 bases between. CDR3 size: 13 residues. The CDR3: CASSLAARGEQFF. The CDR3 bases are TGTGCCAGCAGTTTGGCAGCGAGGGGTGAGCAGTTCTTC.

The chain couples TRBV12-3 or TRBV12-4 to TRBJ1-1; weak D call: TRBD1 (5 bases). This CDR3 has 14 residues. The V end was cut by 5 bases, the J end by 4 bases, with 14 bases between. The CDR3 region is CASSTRGSGTEAFF. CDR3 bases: TGTGCCAGCAGTACAAGGGGCTCCGGCACTGAAGCTTTCTTT.

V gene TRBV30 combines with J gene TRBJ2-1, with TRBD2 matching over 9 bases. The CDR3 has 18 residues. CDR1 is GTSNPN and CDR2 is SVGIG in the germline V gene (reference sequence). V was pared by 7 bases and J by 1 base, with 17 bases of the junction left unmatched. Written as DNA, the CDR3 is TGTGCCTCGGCTTATCGGGGCGGGAGGGCCATATCCTACAATGAGCAGTTCTTC. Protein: CASAYRGGRAISYNEQFF.

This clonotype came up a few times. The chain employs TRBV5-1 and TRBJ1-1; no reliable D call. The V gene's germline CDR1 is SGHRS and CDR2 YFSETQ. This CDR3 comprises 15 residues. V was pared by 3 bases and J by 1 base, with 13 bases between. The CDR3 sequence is CASSSRAEGNTEAFF. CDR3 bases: TGCGCCAGCAGCTCTCGGGCTGAAGGGAACACTGAAGCTTTCTTT.

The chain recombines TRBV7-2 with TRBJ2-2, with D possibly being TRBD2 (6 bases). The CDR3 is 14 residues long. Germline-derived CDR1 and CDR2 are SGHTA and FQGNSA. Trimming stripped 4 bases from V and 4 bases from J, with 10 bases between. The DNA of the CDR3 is TGTGCCAGCAGCTGGGAGGCTTTCACCGGGGAGCTGTTTTTT. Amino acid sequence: CASSWEAFTGELFF.

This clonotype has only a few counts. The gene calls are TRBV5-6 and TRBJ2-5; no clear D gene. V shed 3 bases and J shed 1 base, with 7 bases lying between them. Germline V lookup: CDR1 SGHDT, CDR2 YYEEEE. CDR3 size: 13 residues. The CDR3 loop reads CASSSGFQETQYF. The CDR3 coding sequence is TGTGCCAGCAGCTCGGGTTTCCAAGAGACCCAGTACTTC.

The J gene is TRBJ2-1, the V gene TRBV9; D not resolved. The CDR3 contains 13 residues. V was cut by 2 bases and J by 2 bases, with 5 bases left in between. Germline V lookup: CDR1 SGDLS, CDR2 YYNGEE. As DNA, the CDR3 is TGTGCCAGCAGCGTCAACCCCTACAATGAGCAGTTCTTC. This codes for CASSVNPYNEQFF.

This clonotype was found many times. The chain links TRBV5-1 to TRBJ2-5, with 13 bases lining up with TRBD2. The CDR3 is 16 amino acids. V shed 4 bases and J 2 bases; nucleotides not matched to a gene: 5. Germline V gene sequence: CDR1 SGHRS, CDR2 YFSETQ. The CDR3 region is CASSPRLAGGQETQYF. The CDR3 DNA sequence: TGCGCCAGCAGCCCGCGACTAGCGGGGGGTCAAGAGACCCAGTACTTC.

CDR3 loop: CASSLGRTHGYTF. The CDR3 DNA sequence: TGTGCCAGCAGCTTGGGTCGTACCCATGGCTACACCTTC. The J gene is TRBJ1-2, the V gene TRBV5-6, with no clear D. Germline loops: CDR1 SGHDT, CDR2 YYEEEE. Trimming removed 0 bases from V and 6 bases from J, with 9 bases in between. The CDR3 has 13 amino acids.

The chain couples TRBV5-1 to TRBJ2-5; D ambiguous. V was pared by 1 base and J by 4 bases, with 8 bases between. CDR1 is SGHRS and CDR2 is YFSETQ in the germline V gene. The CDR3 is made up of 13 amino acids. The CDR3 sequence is CASSLSGSETQYF. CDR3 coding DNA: TGCGCCAGCAGCTTGTCAGGTTCAGAGACCCAGTACTTC.

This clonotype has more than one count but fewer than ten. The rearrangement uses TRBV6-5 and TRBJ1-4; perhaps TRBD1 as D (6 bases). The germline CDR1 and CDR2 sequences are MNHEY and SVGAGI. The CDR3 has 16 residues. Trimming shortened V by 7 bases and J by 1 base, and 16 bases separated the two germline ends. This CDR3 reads CASIITGRVTNEKLFF. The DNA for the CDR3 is TGTGCCAGCATAATCACAGGGAGGGTAACTAATGAAAAACTGTTTTTT.

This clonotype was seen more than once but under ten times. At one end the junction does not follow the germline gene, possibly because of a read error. In DNA form, the CDR3 reads TGTGCTAGCAGCCGCCGACTAGCGGTTCAAGAGACCCAGTACTTC. It is translated as CASSRRLAVQETQYF. V is TRBV7-7 and J is TRBJ2-5, with TRBD2 matching 9 bases. Germline V CDR1 and CDR2: SSHAT, FNYEAQ (reference sequence). This CDR3 has 15 amino acids. Full variable domain (outside the CDR3, taken from reference TRBV7-7 and TRBJ2-5): GAGVSQSPRYKVTKRGQDVTLRCDPISSHATLYWYQQALGQGPEFLTYFNYEAQPDKSGLPSDRFSAERPEGSISTLTIQRTEQRDSAMYRCASSRRLAVQETQYFGPGTRLLVL.

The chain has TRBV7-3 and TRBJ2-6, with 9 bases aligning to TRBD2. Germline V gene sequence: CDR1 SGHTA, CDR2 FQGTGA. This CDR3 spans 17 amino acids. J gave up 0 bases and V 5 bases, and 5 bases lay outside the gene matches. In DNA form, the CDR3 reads TGTGCCAGCAGCCCTAGCGGGGCCAGCTCTGGGGCCAACGTCCTGACTTTC. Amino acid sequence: CASSPSGASSGANVLTF.

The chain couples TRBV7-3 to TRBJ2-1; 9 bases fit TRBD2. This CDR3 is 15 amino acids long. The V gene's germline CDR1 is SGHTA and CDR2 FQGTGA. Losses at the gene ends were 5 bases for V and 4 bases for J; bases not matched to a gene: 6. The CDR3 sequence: CASSPNLAGYNEQFF. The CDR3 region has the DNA TGTGCCAGCAGCCCCAATCTAGCGGGGTACAATGAGCAGTTCTTC.

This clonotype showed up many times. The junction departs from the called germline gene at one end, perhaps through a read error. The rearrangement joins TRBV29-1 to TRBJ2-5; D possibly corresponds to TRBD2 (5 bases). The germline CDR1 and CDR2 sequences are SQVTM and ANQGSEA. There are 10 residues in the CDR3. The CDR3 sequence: CSVEDPRVDF. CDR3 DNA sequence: TGCAGCGTTGAAGATCCGAGGGTGGACTTC.

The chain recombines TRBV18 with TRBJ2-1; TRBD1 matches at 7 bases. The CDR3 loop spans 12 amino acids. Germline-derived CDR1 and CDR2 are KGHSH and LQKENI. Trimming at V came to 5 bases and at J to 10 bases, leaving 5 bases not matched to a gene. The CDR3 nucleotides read TGTGCCAGCTCAGAGGGGACAGACGAGCAGTTCTTC. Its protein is CASSEGTDEQFF. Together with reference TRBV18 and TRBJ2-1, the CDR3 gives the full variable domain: NAGVMQNPRHLVRRRGQEARLRCSPMKGHSHVYWYRQLPEEGLKFMVYLQKENIIDESGMPKERFSAEFPKEGPSILRIQQVVRGDSAAYFCASSEGTDEQFFGPGTRLTVL.

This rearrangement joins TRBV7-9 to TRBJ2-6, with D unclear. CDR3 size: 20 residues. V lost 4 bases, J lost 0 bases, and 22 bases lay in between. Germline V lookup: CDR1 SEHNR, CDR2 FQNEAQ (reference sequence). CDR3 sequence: CASSSSLRASNSSGANVLTF. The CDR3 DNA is TGTGCCAGCAGCTCTAGTTTAAGGGCCTCGAATAGCTCTGGGGCCAACGTCCTGACTTTC.